A single sample is the source of the 6 T cell receptor beta chains below, sequenced in a study of blood T cell repertoires in COVID-19. Assay used: immunoSEQ multiplex PCR; TCRdb lists only in-frame clones, some missing. The top ten clones hold around 2% of a sample with about 280,000 clones, 88% of them seen once. The specimen was PBMCs or T cells enriched from blood (not recorded which). These receptors were collected from a woman aged 55-75 years in a cohort exposed to, infected with or recovered from COVID-19 (not recorded which).

The V and J genes are TRBV9 and TRBJ1-2; D not resolved. V lost 0 bases, J lost 8 bases, and 14 bases lay in between. The CDR3 covers 14 residues. Germline CDR1 is SGDLS and CDR2 is YYNGEE. CDR3 nucleotide sequence: TGTGCCAGCAGCGTAGCTACTGGTATCGGGGGCTACACCTTC. Protein: CASSVATGIGGYTF.

This chain joins TRBV20-1 and TRBJ2-1; D might be TRBD2 (5 bases). V lost 3 bases to trimming and J lost 5 bases, with 17 bases between them. Per germline, CDR1 DFQATT and CDR2 SNEGSKA (reference sequence). The CDR3 totals 15 residues. CDR3 sequence reads: CSASQTGITNNEQFF. The CDR3, as DNA: TGCAGTGCTAGTCAAACCGGGATTACAAACAATGAGCAGTTCTTC.

CDR3 sequence (DNA): TGTGCCAGCAGTGAGAGTGGGGGGGTTACCTACGAGCAGTACTTC. Protein product: CASSESGGVTYEQYF. V and J are TRBV6-1 and TRBJ2-7; 7 nucleotides line up with TRBD2. Trimming took 3 bases from V and 2 from J; bases not matched to a gene: 7. The CDR3 is made up of 15 amino acids. The germline gives CDR1 MNHNS, CDR2 SASEGT.

This clone was picked up one time. V gene TRBV3-1 (or the pseudogene TRBV3-2) combines with J gene TRBJ2-1, with TRBD2 matching 7 bases. V was pared by 8 bases and J by 5 bases, with 6 bases of the junction left unmatched. This CDR3 contains 13 residues. Germline V lookup: CDR1 LGHDT, CDR2 YNNKEL (reference sequence). Here the CDR3 reads CASAGRANNEQFF. The CDR3, as DNA: TGTGCCAGCGCGGGGAGGGCCAACAATGAGCAGTTCTTC.

This rearrangement joins TRBV30 to TRBJ2-5, with 15 bases that match TRBD2. CDR3 length: 17 amino acids. The trim removed 0 bases at V and 5 bases at J, leaving 7 bases unmatched. Germline CDR1 and CDR2: GTSNPN and SVGIG (reference sequence). CDR3 nucleotides: TGTGCCTGGAGTGTACTGCGGACTAGCGGGAGGGCGGAGACCCAGTACTTC. Amino acid sequence: CAWSVLRTSGRAETQYF. Supplemented by reference TRBV30 and TRBJ2-5, the full variable domain reads SQTIHQWPATLVQPVGSPLSLECTVEGTSNPNLYWYRQAAGRGLQLLFYSVGIGQISSEVPQNLSASRPQDRQFILSSKKLLLSDSGFYLCAWSVLRTSGRAETQYFGPGTRLLVL.

This sequence joins TRBV27 and TRBJ2-1; the D is unclear. CDR1 and CDR2 (germline): MNHEY, SMNVEV (reference sequence). V lost 3 bases, J lost 0 bases, and 12 bases lay in between. This CDR3 contains 16 residues. The CDR3 DNA is TGTGCCAGCAGTTTCCGCGACTCGAGCTCCTACAATGAGCAGTTCTTC. Translating it yields CASSFRDSSSYNEQFF.